A single sample is the source of the 12 T cell receptor beta chains below, sequenced in a study of blood T cell repertoires in COVID-19. Sequenced by immunoSEQ multiplex PCR; TCRdb stores in-frame clones only, minus some. The sample includes about 80,000 clones, roughly 80% seen only once; the top ten take just over 35%. The sample taken for sequencing was peripheral blood. The receptors derive from a woman in her 70s with acute or convalescent COVID-19.

The V call is TRBV7-9, the J call TRBJ2-5; weak D call: TRBD1 (6 bases). The length of the CDR3 is 14 residues. Per germline, CDR1 SEHNR and CDR2 FQNEAQ (reference sequence). V gave up 6 bases and J gave up 1 base, with 12 bases separating them. CDR3: CASSEVRGQETQYF. CDR3 nucleotide sequence: TGTGCCAGCAGTGAGGTCAGGGGCCAAGAGACCCAGTACTTC.

This rearrangement joins TRBV10-1 to TRBJ1-1, with D tentatively TRBD1 (5 bases). This CDR3 has 14 amino acids. Trimming stripped 4 bases from V and 4 bases from J, with 13 bases between. CDR1 is WNHNN, CDR2 SYGVQD, per germline (reference sequence). The DNA of the CDR3 is TGCGCCAGCAGTGGAGGGATCGGGGGCACTGAAGCTTTCTTT. Its protein is CASSGGIGGTEAFF.

This clone was recorded once. The chain carries TRBV7-6 and TRBJ2-2; the match to TRBD2 covers 10 bases. After removal of 5 bases from V and 6 bases from J, the junction contained 9 bases not matched to a gene. The CDR3 is 16 amino acids. Germline CDR1 reads SGHVS; CDR2 reads FNYEAQ. The CDR3 bases are TGTGCCAGCAGCCGTCGTGGACTAGCGGAGCCCGGGGAGCTGTTTTTT. Protein sequence: CASSRRGLAEPGELFF. The full variable domain, rest sourced from reference TRBV7-6 and TRBJ2-2, is GAGVSQSPRYKVTKRGQDVALRCDPISGHVSLYWYRQALGQGPEFLTYFNYEAQQDKSGLPNDRFSAERPEGSISTLTIQRTEQRDSAMYRCASSRRGLAEPGELFFGEGSRLTVL.

V gene TRBV5-1 combines with J gene TRBJ2-5; D perhaps matches TRBD2 (5 bases). The V gene lost 0 bases and the J gene lost 0 bases, with 9 bases spanning the gap. This CDR3 has 15 residues. Per germline, CDR1 SGHRS and CDR2 YFSETQ. Here the CDR3 reads CASSLVAADQETQYF. CDR3 bases: TGCGCCAGCAGCTTGGTCGCAGCGGACCAAGAGACCCAGTACTTC.

V gene TRBV5-1 combines with J gene TRBJ1-3, with a possible D match to TRBD1 (6 bases). The V end lost 0 bases, the J end lost 0 bases, and 7 bases lay between the germline ends. Germline-derived CDR1 and CDR2 are SGHRS and YFSETQ. There are 15 residues in the CDR3. CDR3 in amino acids: CASSLGQASGNTIYF. CDR3 in DNA: TGCGCCAGCAGCTTGGGACAGGCCTCTGGAAACACCATATATTTT. The full variable domain, completed using reference TRBV5-1 and TRBJ1-3, is KAGVTQTPRYLIKTRGQQVTLSCSPISGHRSVSWYQQTPGQGLQFLFEYFSETQRNKGNFPGRFSGRQFSNSRSEMNVSTLELGDSALYLCASSLGQASGNTIYFGEGSWLTVV.

V and J are TRBV5-4 and TRBJ2-7, with 11 bases identical to TRBD2. This CDR3 is 16 amino acids long. Germline V CDR1 and CDR2: SGHNT, YYREEE (reference sequence). The J segment lost 1 base and the V segment lost 4 bases, leaving 7 bases of the junction unmatched. CDR3 residues: CASSPSGTSGSYEQYF. CDR3 coding DNA: TGTGCCAGCAGCCCCAGCGGGACTAGCGGTTCCTACGAGCAGTACTTC.

This clone was seen only a few times. The chain recombines TRBV30 with TRBJ1-6, with D unresolved. The CDR3 consists of 15 residues. V was trimmed by 0 bases and J by 4 bases, leaving 10 bases between them. Germline CDR1 is GTSNPN and CDR2 is SVGIG (reference sequence). CDR3 amino acids: CAWSVAGSYNSPLHF. The CDR3 nucleotides read TGTGCCTGGAGTGTAGCGGGCAGTTATAATTCACCCCTCCACTTT.

The gene calls are TRBV7-2 and TRBJ2-5, with 9 nucleotides matching TRBD1. J was trimmed by 4 bases and V by 5 bases; bases with no gene match: 5. Germline V gene sequence: CDR1 SGHTA, CDR2 FQGNSA. CDR3 length: 14 residues. The CDR3 protein is CASSLDRGSETQYF. Written as DNA, the CDR3 is TGTGCCAGCAGCCTGGACAGGGGTTCAGAGACCCAGTACTTC.

The CDR3 sequence is CASRLRGSVTEAFF. CDR3 nucleotide sequence: TGTGCCAGCAGGCTACGGGGATCGGTCACTGAAGCTTTCTTT. The J gene is TRBJ1-1, the V gene TRBV27; D unclear. V was pared by 6 bases and J by 4 bases, with 15 bases between. Germline V CDR1 and CDR2: MNHEY, SMNVEV (reference sequence). This CDR3 is 14 amino acids long.

The gene calls are TRBV5-6 and TRBJ1-2; no firm D call. Germline V gene lookup returns CDR1 SGHDT and CDR2 YYEEEE. The CDR3 contains 12 residues. The germline V and J ends were trimmed by 1 base and 1 base, with 2 bases remaining between them. CDR3 in amino acids: CASSLLNYGYTF. CDR3 nucleotides: TGTGCCAGCAGCTTGCTTAACTATGGCTACACCTTC.

This chain links TRBV5-4 with TRBJ2-5; possibly TRBD1 for D (6 bases). V was shortened by 4 bases and J by 5 bases, with 12 bases between the two germline ends. Germline V gene lookup returns CDR1 SGHNT and CDR2 YYREEE (reference sequence). The CDR3 sequence is 13 residues long. In DNA form, the CDR3 reads TGTGCCAGCAGCCAGGGGTTAGGGGAGACCCAGTACTTC. Amino acids: CASSQGLGETQYF.

The chain links TRBV4-1 to TRBJ2-2, with D perhaps TRBD1 (6 bases). Germline CDR1 and CDR2: MGHRA and YSYEKL. The CDR3 runs 19 residues. V lost 0 bases and J lost 4, with 21 bases in between. The CDR3 coding sequence is TGCGCCAGCAGCCAAGAACCGACAGGCCACAACACCCGCACCGGGGAGCTGTTTTTT. Amino acid sequence: CASSQEPTGHNTRTGELFF.